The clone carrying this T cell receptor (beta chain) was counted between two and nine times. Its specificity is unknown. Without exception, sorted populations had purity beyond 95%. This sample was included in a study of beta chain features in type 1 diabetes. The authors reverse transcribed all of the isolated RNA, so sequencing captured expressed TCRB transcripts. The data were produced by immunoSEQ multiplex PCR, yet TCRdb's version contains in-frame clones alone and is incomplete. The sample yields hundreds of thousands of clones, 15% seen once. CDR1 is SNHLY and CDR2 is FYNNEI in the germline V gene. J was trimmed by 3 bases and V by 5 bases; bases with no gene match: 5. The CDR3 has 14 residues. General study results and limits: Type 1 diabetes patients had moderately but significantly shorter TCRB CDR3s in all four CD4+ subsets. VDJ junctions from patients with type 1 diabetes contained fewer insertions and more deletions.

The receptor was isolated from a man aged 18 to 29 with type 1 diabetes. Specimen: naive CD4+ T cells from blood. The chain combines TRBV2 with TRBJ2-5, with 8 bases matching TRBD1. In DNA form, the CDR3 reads TGTGCCAGCAGTCTATTGGGACAGGAAGAGACCCAGTACTTC. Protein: CASSLLGQEETQYF.